Below, one TCR beta chain is given with its context. Germline lookup yields CDR1 SNHLY and CDR2 FYNNEI. This CDR3 spans 15 amino acids. V was pared by 6 bases and J by 2 bases, with 5 bases of the junction left unmatched. Several immunoSEQ 96-well plates shared each subset's DNA, each plate a replicate. Libraries were prepared by immunoSEQ multiplex PCR; TCRdb keeps only in-frame clonotypes and omits some of them. The repertoire includes roughly 1,000,000 clones, around 82% of them detected once, and under 0.8% sits in the top ten. This sample is drawn from a study of shared clonotypes between healthy human individuals.

The chain links TRBV2 to TRBJ1-3; 9 positions agree with TRBD1. This receptor was taken from a man aged 18-30 years in good health. Some clones in this sample may be carry-over from other donors' samples. Sequencing input: memory CD4+ T cells from PBMCs. Stated subset: CD45RA-negative fraction. The CDR3 loop reads CASRGQGFAGNTIYF. CDR3 DNA sequence: TGTGCCAGCAGGGGACAGGGATTTGCTGGAAACACCATATATTTT.